The 14 T cell receptor beta chains reported below all come from one sample, sequenced in a study of CD8+CD57+ T cells in acquired aplastic anemia. Flow cytometry had shown expanded CD8+CD57+ cells in the patients chosen for sequencing. TCR beta VDJ and CDR3 were profiled, and genomic DNA was the template. TCRdb re-called the reads with MiXCR, one entry per CDR3 protein. This sample has 200,000 to 250,000 distinct CDR3 sequences; approximately 60% occur once, and the top ten carry around 58%. The sample was sorted CD4+, CD8+, or CD8+CD57+ T cells (not recorded which) from PBMCs. The receptor set was obtained from a human donor with aplastic anemia.

The chain links TRBV6-2 or TRBV6-3 to TRBJ1-1; D ambiguous. Trimming took 5 bases from V and 1 from J, leaving 11 bases between them. The CDR3 is made up of 14 amino acids. Germline loops: CDR1 MNHEY, CDR2 SVGEGT. In nucleotides, the CDR3 is TGTGCCAGCAGTGAAGCGCCGGAGAACACTGAAGCTTTCTTT. Translating it yields CASSEAPENTEAFF.

The CDR3 spells CATRRSVSYEQYF. The CDR3 DNA sequence: TGTGCCACCCGGAGATCTGTCTCCTACGAGCAGTACTTC. V is TRBV19 and J is TRBJ2-7; D uncertain. Germline-derived CDR1 and CDR2 are LNHDA and SQIVND (reference sequence). Trimming left V 10 bases short and J 0 bases short, with 13 bases between. CDR3 length: 13 amino acids.

Turning to this clonotype: Just one base apart from a much larger clone, this may be a read error. V is TRBV4-1 and J is TRBJ1-5, with D uncertain. V lost 4 bases and J lost 5, with 9 bases in between. This CDR3 contains 13 residues. Germline V gene sequence: CDR1 MGHRA, CDR2 YSYEKL. The CDR3 DNA reads TGCGCCAGCAGCCCGGACGAGGATCAGCCCCAGCATTTT. It specifies CASSPDEDQPQHF.

This clonotype appeared a few times. The rearrangement joins TRBV7-2 to TRBJ2-7, with D perhaps TRBD2 (6 bases). CDR1 and CDR2 (germline): SGHTA, FQGNSA. Trimming left V 1 base short and J 4 bases short, with 8 bases between. CDR3 length: 13 amino acids. This chain's CDR3 is CASSLVAGYEQYF. In DNA, the CDR3 is TGTGCCAGCAGCTTAGTTGCGGGGTACGAGCAGTACTTC.

This chain uses TRBV5-5 with TRBJ1-1; weak D call: TRBD1 (5 bases). CDR3 length: 16 residues. The V end was cut by 4 bases, the J end by 0 bases, with 16 bases between. Germline V gene sequence: CDR1 SGHKS, CDR2 YYEKEE (reference sequence). CDR3 nucleotides: TGTGCCAGCAGCCCTATTCCGGGACGGCTGAACACTGAAGCTTTCTTT. This gives the protein CASSPIPGRLNTEAFF. The variable domain in full, completed from reference TRBV5-5 and TRBJ1-1, reads DAGVTQSPTHLIKTRGQQVTLRCSPISGHKSVSWYQQVLGQGPQFIFQYYEKEERGRGNFPDRFSARQFPNYSSELNVNALLLGDSALYLCASSPIPGRLNTEAFFGQGTRLTVV.

In its sample, this clonotype was seen once. The CDR3 DNA is TGTGCCACCAGCCGGGTCTCTAATGAAAAACTGTTTTTT. The encoded protein is CATSRVSNEKLFF. The chain combines TRBV24-1 with TRBJ1-4; D call uncertain. The CDR3 is made up of 13 amino acids. Germline values: CDR1 KGHDR, CDR2 SFDVKD. The ends were cut back, 7 bases at V and 3 bases at J, with 8 bases in the middle.

This clonotype has at least ten counts. The rearrangement joins TRBV6-1 to TRBJ1-1; D may be TRBD1 (5 bases). Per the germline V gene, CDR1 is MNHNS and CDR2 is SASEGT. Between the trimmed V and J ends, which lost 8 bases and 0 bases, there was a span of 19 bases. CDR3 length equals 16 residues. The CDR3, as DNA: TGTGCCAGCCGCCCTAGGCAGGGCTATATGAACACTGAAGCTTTCTTT. Translated: CASRPRQGYMNTEAFF.

At least ten counts were recorded for this clonotype. The CDR3 loop reads CASSLRWGGSSGNTIYF. The CDR3 DNA reads as TGTGCCAGCAGCTTGAGGTGGGGGGGAAGCTCTGGAAACACCATATATTTT. The chain is built from TRBV9 and TRBJ1-3, with D perhaps matching TRBD1 (5 bases). CDR3 length: 17 residues. V lost 4 bases, J lost 0 bases, and 17 bases lay in between. In germline, CDR1 is SGDLS, CDR2 YYNGEE.

This chain links TRBV24-1 with TRBJ2-1; 7 bases map to TRBD2. Germline trimming cut 4 bases from V and 1 base from J; bases unmatched to any gene: 3. CDR1 KGHDR and CDR2 SFDVKD come from the germline V gene. The CDR3 length is 15 residues. CDR3 residues: CATSDGLGSYNEQFF. Here the CDR3 DNA reads TGTGCCACCAGTGACGGACTAGGATCCTACAATGAGCAGTTCTTC.

This rearrangement joins TRBV5-1 to TRBJ2-5; TRBD1 matches 8 bases. Per the germline V gene, CDR1 is SGHRS and CDR2 is YFSETQ. With 4 bases clipped from V and 3 bases from J, the junction kept 5 bases outside the gene matches. The CDR3 sequence is 14 residues long. CDR3 region: CASSGGTGEETQYF. CDR3 bases: TGCGCCAGCAGCGGAGGGACAGGAGAAGAGACCCAGTACTTC.

The chain is built from TRBV7-8 and TRBJ1-2; maybe TRBD1 (6 bases). Germline CDR1 and CDR2: SGHVS and FQNEAQ. The CDR3 extends over 14 amino acids. The V end was cut by 5 bases, the J end by 2 bases, with 12 bases between. The DNA of the CDR3 is TGTGCCAGCAGCCCCTTGGACAGAAACTATGGCTACACCTTC. It specifies CASSPLDRNYGYTF.

V usage is TRBV15 and J usage is TRBJ2-1, with 8 bases identical to TRBD2. The germline gives CDR1 LNHNV, CDR2 YYDKDF (reference sequence). V was clipped by 3 bases and J by 13 bases; unmatched bases: 11. This CDR3 is 14 amino acids long. The CDR3 nucleotides read TGTGCCACCAGCAGTTCAGGCTTCGGACTAGCTCAGTTCTTC. This translates into CATSSSGFGLAQFF.

The rearrangement uses TRBV6-4 and TRBJ1-1; D remains unclear. The CDR3 has 13 amino acids. The ends were cut back, 3 bases at V and 4 bases at J, with 9 bases in the middle. The V gene's germline CDR1 is MRHNA and CDR2 SNTAGT. Here the CDR3 reads CASSESAGTEAFF. The CDR3 bases are TGTGCCAGCAGTGAATCAGCAGGCACTGAAGCTTTCTTT.

V and J are TRBV20-1 and TRBJ1-1; the D is unclear. Per germline, CDR1 DFQATT and CDR2 SNEGSKA (reference sequence). The CDR3 length is 15 residues. V was cut by 0 bases and J by 4 bases, with 15 bases left in between. CDR3 sequence reads: CSARDPGNKGTEAFF. In DNA form, the CDR3 reads TGCAGTGCTAGAGATCCGGGAAATAAGGGCACTGAAGCTTTCTTT.